The 28 T cell receptor beta chains listed next were all sequenced from one sample in a study of control samples from healthy donors and cancer patients. Data came from immunoSEQ multiplex PCR; TCRdb stores just in-frame clones and leaves some out. The data hold 100,000 to 150,000 clones, with over 75% observed a single time. Sequencing used blood. Source of these receptors: a man aged 18 to 35 in good health.

The rearrangement uses TRBV18 and TRBJ1-3; 9 positions match TRBD1. This CDR3 region has 15 residues. V was pared by 6 bases and J by 8 bases, with 11 bases of the junction left unmatched. The V gene's germline CDR1 is KGHSH and CDR2 LQKENI. The CDR3 nucleotides are TGTGCCAGCTCCCGTAAGGGACAGGGAGGAGACACCATATATTTT. This codes for CASSRKGQGGDTIYF.

The J gene is TRBJ2-7, the V gene TRBV4-3; 8 bases are a match to TRBD1. CDR3 size: 14 residues. CDR1 is LGHNA, CDR2 YSLEER, per germline. V shed 0 bases, J shed 4 bases, and the junction held 2 bases outside the gene matches. CDR3 in DNA: TGCGCCAGCAGCCAAGATGACAGGGGTTACGAGCAGTACTTC. Translation gives CASSQDDRGYEQYF.

This clone was picked up one time. The chain recombines TRBV3-1 (or the pseudogene TRBV3-2) with TRBJ1-2, with TRBD1 matching over 8 bases. This CDR3 spans 15 amino acids. After removal of 1 base from V and 2 bases from J, the junction contained 3 bases not matched to a gene. Germline V CDR1 and CDR2: LGHDT, YNNKEL (reference sequence). The CDR3, as DNA: TGTGCCAGCAGCCAAGGGCAGGGGGCCAACTATGGCTACACCTTC. This sequence encodes CASSQGQGANYGYTF.

V gene TRBV10-1 combines with J gene TRBJ2-2; no definite D call. V lost 6 bases, J lost 0 bases, and 5 bases lay in between. Germline V gives CDR1 WNHNN, CDR2 SYGVQD (reference sequence). CDR3 length: 13 amino acids. CDR3 sequence: CASRAANTGELFF. Written as DNA, the CDR3 is TGCGCCAGCAGGGCCGCGAACACCGGGGAGCTGTTTTTT.

The rearrangement joins TRBV19 to TRBJ1-5; 7 nucleotides match TRBD1. V dropped 1 base and J dropped 2; count of bases not matched to a gene: 8. This CDR3 spans 17 amino acids. Germline assignment: CDR1 LNHDA and CDR2 SQIVND (reference sequence). The CDR3 protein is CASSIASDRAGNQPQHF. Here the CDR3 DNA reads TGTGCCAGTAGTATAGCCTCCGACAGGGCGGGCAATCAGCCCCAGCATTTT. The whole variable domain, remainder taken from reference TRBV19 and TRBJ1-5, is DGGITQSPKYLFRKEGQNVTLSCEQNLNHDAMYWYRQDPGQGLRLIYYSQIVNDFQKGDIAEGYSVSREKKESFPLTVTSAQKNPTAFYLCASSIASDRAGNQPQHFGDGTRLSIL.

This chain links TRBV7-3 with TRBJ1-6, with D perhaps TRBD1 (5 bases). CDR3 length equals 14 residues. V was pared by 1 base and J by 10 bases, with 11 bases between. The germline CDR1 and CDR2 sequences are SGHTA and FQGTGA. CDR3 nucleotide sequence: TGTGCCAGCAGCTTAAAGGCGGGACGGTCACCCCTCCACTTT. The encoded protein is CASSLKAGRSPLHF. The whole variable domain, remainder taken from reference TRBV7-3 and TRBJ1-6, is GAGVSQTPSNKVTEKGKYVELRCDPISGHTALYWYRQSLGQGPEFLIYFQGTGAADDSGLPNDRFFAVRPEGSVSTLKIQRTERGDSAVYLCASSLKAGRSPLHFGNGTRLTVT.

The chain couples TRBV5-1 to TRBJ2-4; 8 bases fit TRBD2. The CDR3 length is 18 residues. The germline V gene has CDR1 SGHRS and CDR2 YFSETQ. V gave up 0 bases and J gave up 7 bases; unmatched junction bases: 15. CDR3 sequence reads: CASSLEFSREGLFNIQYF. The CDR3 coding sequence is TGCGCCAGCAGCTTGGAGTTCAGCCGGGAGGGCCTATTTAACATTCAGTACTTC.

The CDR3, as DNA: TGTGCCAGCAGTGCACCAGCCCCAAACTATGGCTACACCTTC. Protein: CASSAPAPNYGYTF. The V call is TRBV2, the J call TRBJ1-2; D unclear. The CDR3 runs to 14 residues. V was trimmed by 4 bases and J by 2 bases, leaving 11 bases between them. Germline CDR1 reads SNHLY; CDR2 reads FYNNEI.

The chain has TRBV6-2 or TRBV6-3 and TRBJ2-1; D perhaps matches TRBD1 (5 bases). V shed 5 bases and J shed 4 bases, with 18 bases lying between them. CDR1 and CDR2 (germline): MNHEY, SVGEGT. This CDR3 comprises 16 residues. CDR3 sequence reads: CASSTFNDSMYNEQFF. The DNA for the CDR3 is TGTGCCAGCAGTACGTTCAATGACAGTATGTACAATGAGCAGTTCTTC.

The gene calls are TRBV27 and TRBJ2-1; D is ambiguous. CDR3 length equals 19 residues. The germline V gene encodes CDR1 MNHEY and CDR2 SMNVEV (reference sequence). Trimming shortened V by 0 bases and J by 5 bases, and 23 bases separated the two germline ends. Written as DNA, the CDR3 is TGTGCCAGCAGTTTATCGAAGGTGGCAGTTTCACTGGAAAACAATGAGCAGTTCTTC. Protein: CASSLSKVAVSLENNEQFF.

The rearrangement joins TRBV30 to TRBJ2-1; D remains unclear. The CDR3 is 13 residues long. The V gene lost 3 bases and the J gene lost 3 bases, with 9 bases spanning the gap. Germline CDR1 reads GTSNPN; CDR2 reads SVGIG (reference sequence). The CDR3, as DNA: TGTGCCTGGAGAACCGGTATCTACAATGAGCAGTTCTTC. As protein: CAWRTGIYNEQFF.

The rearrangement joins TRBV13 to TRBJ2-5; D is undetermined. Germline V CDR1 and CDR2: PRHDT, FYEKMQ (reference sequence). The V and J ends lost 0 bases and 5 bases respectively, with 7 bases between them. This CDR3 comprises 13 residues. The CDR3 loop reads CASSLGPGETQYF. CDR3 nucleotides: TGTGCCAGCAGCTTAGGGCCCGGGGAGACCCAGTACTTC.

This rearrangement joins TRBV4-1 to TRBJ1-1; 10 bases agree with TRBD1. The CDR3 is 16 amino acids. V dropped 0 bases and J dropped 4; count of bases not matched to a gene: 5. Germline V CDR1 and CDR2: MGHRA, YSYEKL. CDR3 residues: CASSQDKWDRGTEAFF. DNA for the CDR3: TGCGCCAGCAGCCAAGATAAATGGGACAGGGGCACTGAAGCTTTCTTT.

V is TRBV5-6 and J is TRBJ2-7; 8 bases are shared with TRBD1. Germline V gene lookup returns CDR1 SGHDT and CDR2 YYEEEE. This CDR3 region has 14 residues. Trimming at V came to 0 bases and at J to 4 bases, leaving 3 bases not matched to a gene. The CDR3 bases are TGTGCCAGCAGCTTGGCCAGGGGGCTATACGAGCAGTACTTC. Its protein is CASSLARGLYEQYF. Together with reference TRBV5-6 and TRBJ2-7, the CDR3 gives the full variable domain: DAGVTQSPTHLIKTRGQQVTLRCSPKSGHDTVSWYQQALGQGPQFIFQYYEEEERQRGNFPDRFSGHQFPNYSSELNVNALLLGDSALYLCASSLARGLYEQYFGPGTRLTVT.

The chain joins TRBV7-6 to TRBJ2-3; a weak D match, TRBD2 (6 bases). The CDR3 consists of 16 residues. CDR1 is SGHVS and CDR2 is FNYEAQ in the germline V gene. V was cut by 1 base and J by 1 base, with 12 bases left in between. The CDR3 loop is CASSLEGTRRTDTQYF. For the CDR3, the DNA is TGTGCCAGCAGCTTAGAGGGGACTCGGCGCACAGATACGCAGTATTTT.

This clone was detected only once. The rearrangement uses TRBV29-1 and TRBJ2-3; a possible D gene is TRBD1 (6 bases). The CDR3 sequence is 12 residues long. The V end lost 7 bases, the J end lost 6 bases, and 14 bases lay between the germline ends. The germline V gene has CDR1 SQVTM and CDR2 ANQGSEA. DNA for the CDR3: TGCAGCGCCTTCGCAGGGGCGGATACGCAGTATTTT. It codes for CSAFAGADTQYF.

This rearrangement joins TRBV10-3 to TRBJ2-3; a weak D match, TRBD2 (5 bases). The CDR3 has 11 residues. The V gene lost 11 bases and the J gene lost 1 base, with 7 bases spanning the gap. CDR1 ENHRY and CDR2 SYGVKD come from the germline V gene. The chain's CDR3 is CAVGGTDTQYF. CDR3 DNA sequence: TGTGCCGTCGGGGGCACAGATACGCAGTATTTT.

The chain links TRBV7-8 to TRBJ1-1; the D is unclear. This CDR3 spans 16 amino acids. V was cut by 6 bases and J by 2 bases, with 19 bases left in between. Germline CDR1 reads SGHVS; CDR2 reads FQNEAQ. CDR3 sequence: CASRLETARFNTEAFF. Written as DNA, the CDR3 is TGTGCCAGCAGACTTGAGACTGCCCGTTTTAACACTGAAGCTTTCTTT.

On this clone: Other DNA sequences of this sample code for an identical CDR3. The rearrangement uses TRBV15 and TRBJ2-3; D gene ambiguous. The CDR3 has 12 amino acids. Germline CDR1 LNHNV, CDR2 YYDKDF (reference sequence). Trimming stripped 0 bases from V and 6 bases from J, with 4 bases between. The chain's CDR3 is CATSREKDTQYF. In DNA, the CDR3 is TGTGCCACCAGCAGAGAGAAGGATACGCAGTATTTT.

The rearrangement joins TRBV3-1 (or the pseudogene TRBV3-2) to TRBJ2-1, with D perhaps being TRBD1 or TRBD2 (5 bases each). The CDR3 extends over 17 amino acids. Trimming stripped 1 base from V and 6 bases from J, with 19 bases between. Per the germline V gene, CDR1 is LGHDT and CDR2 is YNNKEL (reference sequence). The DNA for the CDR3 is TGTGCCAGCAGCCAAGCCCTCGGGGCTAGTCGGACCAATGAGCAGTTCTTC. Its protein is CASSQALGASRTNEQFF.

In its sample, this clone was seen once. V gene TRBV6-5 combines with J gene TRBJ1-1, with a tentative D call TRBD1 (6 bases). The length of the CDR3 is 13 residues. Looked up from germline, CDR1 is MNHEY and CDR2 is SVGAGI. V was clipped by 1 base and J by 8 bases, with 11 bases between them. Here the CDR3 reads CASSYLSQGEAFF. The CDR3, as DNA: TGTGCCAGCAGTTACTTATCTCAGGGGGAAGCTTTCTTT.

The chain is built from TRBV24-1 and TRBJ2-2; D is unclear. The CDR3 consists of 15 residues. V was shortened by 5 bases and J by 1 base, with 10 bases between the two germline ends. The germline CDR1 and CDR2 sequences are KGHDR and SFDVKD. DNA for the CDR3: TGTGCCACCAGTGGCGGCGACATGAACACCGGGGAGCTGTTTTTT. Protein product: CATSGGDMNTGELFF.

This sequence joins TRBV10-1 and TRBJ1-4; TRBD1 matches 8 bases. Germline CDR1 WNHNN, CDR2 SYGVQD (reference sequence). The V and J ends lost 7 bases and 8 bases, in that order; junction bases with no gene match: 9. The CDR3 is 14 amino acids. This CDR3 reads CASMIQGVREKLFF. The CDR3 DNA reads as TGCGCCAGCATGATACAGGGGGTGCGGGAAAAACTGTTTTTT.

The chain carries TRBV4-1 and TRBJ1-1, with D possibly TRBD1 on 5 matching bases. The CDR3 totals 15 residues. The V end was cut by 0 bases, the J end by 8 bases, with 16 bases between. Germline-derived CDR1 and CDR2 are MGHRA and YSYEKL. The CDR3, as DNA: TGCGCCAGCAGCCAAGATATGGTTTGGGGCTTGGAAGCTTTCTTT. Translation gives CASSQDMVWGLEAFF.

This sequence joins TRBV30 and TRBJ1-1; maybe TRBD1 (6 bases). This CDR3 spans 12 amino acids. Trimming removed 4 bases from V and 5 bases from J, with 11 bases in between. CDR1 and CDR2 from the germline V gene are GTSNPN and SVGIG (reference sequence). The CDR3 protein is CAWTGQQTEAFF. The CDR3 coding sequence is TGTGCCTGGACTGGACAGCAAACTGAAGCTTTCTTT.

The chain uses TRBV6-5 and TRBJ1-1; 10 nucleotides align to TRBD1. With V trimmed by 6 bases and J by 4 bases, 8 bases remained unmatched. The CDR3 extends over 15 amino acids. Per the germline V gene, CDR1 is MNHEY and CDR2 is SVGAGI. CDR3 protein: CASRYDRGRITEAFF. The CDR3 DNA is TGTGCCAGCAGGTACGACAGGGGGCGGATCACTGAAGCTTTCTTT.

The chain combines TRBV6-5 with TRBJ2-7; D uncertain. Germline loops: CDR1 MNHEY, CDR2 SVGAGI. The V gene lost 2 bases and the J gene lost 7 bases, with 6 bases spanning the gap. The CDR3 consists of 11 residues. CDR3 sequence: CASSYKREQYF. As DNA, the CDR3 is TGTGCCAGCAGTTACAAGAGAGAGCAGTACTTC.

This clone has a single count. The rearrangement links TRBV19 to TRBJ2-3; a possible D gene is TRBD1 (6 bases). Deletions cut 5 bases from V and 6 bases from J, with 15 bases between. Germline values: CDR1 LNHDA, CDR2 SQIVND (reference sequence). The CDR3 extends over 14 amino acids. The CDR3 DNA is TGTGCCAGTAGTCCGTATGGGGGCGGGGATACGCAGTATTTT. Its protein product is CASSPYGGGDTQYF.